This T cell receptor (beta chain) is from a study of OX40 agonist ivuxolimab in advanced cancers. For the study in its entirety: Ivuxolimab, which targeted the costimulatory receptor OX40 (CD134), was an agonistic, fully human IgG2 monoclonal antibody. Intravenous ivuxolimab was administered to patients every 2 weeks at six dose levels: 0.01, 0.1, 0.3, 1.5, 3 and 10 mg/kg. Among the roughly 50 dose-escalation patients, 19 had hepatocellular carcinoma, 15 melanoma, 9 renal cell carcinoma and 9 head and neck cancer. In the dose-escalation cohort, 82.7% of patients were male, and the mean age was approximately 64 years, with a range of about 20 to 90. Prior anti-PD-1, anti-PD-L1 or anti-CTLA-4 therapy was permitted, and checkpoint inhibitors had been received by around 40% of dose-escalation patients. Partial responses occurred in three dose-escalation patients: two with cutaneous melanoma and one with hepatocellular carcinoma. Peripheral TCRbeta sequencing was intended to test whether TCR sequence diversity was altered and clonal T-cell expansion was caused by ivuxolimab. The monotherapy dose-escalation portion (N of about 50 patients) of the phase I ivuxolimab trial is reported in the paper. Overall study outcomes, separate from this receptor: Low levels of normalized T-cell clonal expansion were also shown by some nonresponding patients. At doses of 0.1 to 3.0 mg/kg, clonal expansion of both CD4+ and CD8+ T cells in blood was seen between baseline and week 6. Which antigens the clonally expanded peripheral T cells were specific for was not determined. Partial responders in the 0.1-3.0 mg/kg groups had among the lowest normalized peripheral clonal expansion, especially among CD8+ T cells. On average, CD8+ T cells showed more expanded clones than CD4+ T cells after ivuxolimab.

The CDR3 contains 14 residues, cysteine and phenylalanine counted. Only the CDR3 portion is preserved as DNA: 42 bases, with reading frame beginning at the first base. CDR1 and CDR2 were assigned from the germline V gene as MNHNS and SASEGT. A distance of 10 bases separates the germline ends of V and J, which lose 2 bases and 6 bases respectively. Genomic DNA was isolated from the sorted cells so that the TCRbeta CDR3 region could be sequenced. The immunoSEQ Assay was used to sequence the TCRbeta CDR3 regions. TCRdb retrieved this table from immuneACCESS and kept in-frame rearrangements only. Not all clones are present; in checked studies, unresolved V genes account for under half, and no reason is known for the remainder. This sample comprises some 77,000 clones, 70% to 90% of them detected only once. Roughly 6% of the sample is taken by the ten largest. The trial excluded patients who had a history of autoimmune disease or who were on systemic immunosuppression. Peripheral blood for TCR sequencing was collected from all dose cohorts at baseline, on cycle 4 day 1, and on cycle 7 day 1. Samples came from an open-label, multicenter, first-in-human phase I dose-escalation trial of ivuxolimab. The trial enrolled adults with locally advanced or metastatic head and neck squamous cell, hepatocellular, melanoma or renal cell carcinoma. Before TCR sequencing, CD4+ T cells and CD8+ T cells were sorted from peripheral blood as separate populations.

On this clone itself: Its antigen remains undetermined. It has no much larger one-base neighbor in the sample; base qualities were not kept.

The sequenced sample was CD4+ or CD8+ T cells sorted from blood, obtained in a trial of the OX40 agonist ivuxolimab. The source is an adult with an advanced solid tumor such as melanoma, head and neck, liver or kidney cancer. Rearrangement joined TRBV6-1 to TRBJ2-2, with the D segment identity uncertain. The nucleotide sequence reads as follows: TGTGCCAGCAGTGAAAGGTTATGGGCCGGGGAGCTGTTTTTT. This codes for CASSERLWAGELFF.